This T cell receptor (beta chain) emerged from a study of T cell responses to AZD1222 COVID-19 vaccine. Notes on the study in general: The repertoires were collected only after the peak T cell response. Vaccine-related CD4 TCRs covered spike, predominating at 160-218 and 743-854. Most donors were white British and more were female, and clonal diversity was possibly underestimated. Baseline serology detected seropositivity in only six AZD1222 recipients.

J lost 3 bases, V lost 8 bases, and 7 bases had no gene match. Per the germline V gene, CDR1 is MDHEN and CDR2 is SYDVKM. The CDR3 totals 15 residues. A word on this clone: No antigen is known for it.

TCRdb keeps only in-frame clones here, not all; method: immunoSEQ multiplex PCR. The repertoire has 150,000 to 200,000 clones, around 86% of them found once; the top ten carry 2.5% to 3%. The clonotype was recovered from an adult in good health. The gene calls are TRBV28 and TRBJ2-1, with TRBD2 matching over 10 bases. This material consisted of peripheral blood, taken on day 0 of MenACWY control vaccination. The DNA of the CDR3 is TGTGCCAGCCGCAGCGGGGGGGGCAGCTACAATGAGCAGTTCTTC. This encodes CASRSGGGSYNEQFF.